This entry describes one TCR beta chain. This specimen belongs to a study of blood T cell repertoires in COVID-19. Study overall: COVID-19 samples from acute and convalescent phases originated in the United States, Italy and Spain.

The germline V gene encodes CDR1 MNHEY and CDR2 SVGAGI. The CDR3 runs to 15 residues. V was clipped by 6 bases and J by 4 bases; unmatched bases: 9. The table came from immunoSEQ multiplex PCR; TCRdb's copy has only in-frame clones and leaves some out. The table lists about 370,000 clones, roughly 90% of them singletons. The source is a woman in her twenties or thirties with COVID-19, enrolled during active disease. V usage is TRBV6-5 and J usage is TRBJ2-7; 10 positions agree with TRBD1. Sample: peripheral blood. CDR3 in amino acids: CASRRGTGEGYEQYF. In nucleotides, the CDR3 is TGTGCCAGCAGGAGAGGGACAGGGGAAGGATACGAGCAGTACTTC.